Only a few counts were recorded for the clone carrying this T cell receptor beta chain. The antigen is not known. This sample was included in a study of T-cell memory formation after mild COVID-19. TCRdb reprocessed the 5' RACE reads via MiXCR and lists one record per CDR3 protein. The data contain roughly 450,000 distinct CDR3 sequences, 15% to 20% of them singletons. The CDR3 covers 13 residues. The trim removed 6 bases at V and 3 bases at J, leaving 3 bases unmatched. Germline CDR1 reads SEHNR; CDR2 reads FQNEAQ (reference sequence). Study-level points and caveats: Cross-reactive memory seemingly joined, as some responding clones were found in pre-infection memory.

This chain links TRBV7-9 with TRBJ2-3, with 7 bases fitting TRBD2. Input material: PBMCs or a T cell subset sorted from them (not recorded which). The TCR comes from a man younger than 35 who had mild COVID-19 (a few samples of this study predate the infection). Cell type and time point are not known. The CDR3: CASRTSQTDTQYF. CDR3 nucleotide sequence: TGTGCCAGCAGGACTAGCCAAACAGATACGCAGTATTTT.